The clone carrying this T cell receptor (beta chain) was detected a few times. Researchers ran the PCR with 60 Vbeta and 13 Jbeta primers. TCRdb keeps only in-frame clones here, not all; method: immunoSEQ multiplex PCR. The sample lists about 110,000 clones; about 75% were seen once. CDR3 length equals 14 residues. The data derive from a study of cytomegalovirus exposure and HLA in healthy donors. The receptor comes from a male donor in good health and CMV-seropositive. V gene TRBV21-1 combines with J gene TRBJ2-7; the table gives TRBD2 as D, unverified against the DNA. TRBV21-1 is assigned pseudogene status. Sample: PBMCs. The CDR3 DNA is TGTGCCAGCAGCATCTGTGGGAGGGTCAGTGAGCAGTACTTC. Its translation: CASSICGRVSEQYF.